These 20 T cell receptor beta chains were sequenced from one sample in a study of identical twins. TCRdb reanalysed the 5' RACE reads using MiXCR and keeps one entry per CDR3 protein. The table records 450,000 or so distinct CDR3 sequences, over 12% of them present only once. In addition, the sample was reused for a study of yellow fever vaccine responses in identical twins.

Sequencing used CD4+ T cells sorted from blood. These receptors were obtained from a woman younger than 35 in good health.

This chain links TRBV9 with TRBJ2-2, with 12 bases that match TRBD1. V was clipped by 4 bases and J by 5 bases; unmatched bases: 9. This CDR3 contains 17 residues. Germline-derived CDR1 and CDR2 are SGDLS and YYNGEE. CDR3 nucleotides: TGTGCCAGCAGCCCCAGCTGGGACAGGGGGCGTACCGGGGAGCTGTTTTTT. Translation: CASSPSWDRGRTGELFF.

The sample holds a few counts of this clonotype. This chain uses TRBV15 with TRBJ2-1, with 10 nucleotides matching TRBD2. The CDR3 totals 16 residues. Unmatched junction bases numbered 5, after V lost 1 base and J lost 5 bases. Germline values: CDR1 LNHNV, CDR2 YYDKDF (reference sequence). CDR3 nucleotides: TGTGCCACCAGCAGAGGTAGGCTAGCGGGAGACAATGAGCAGTTCTTC. This codes for CATSRGRLAGDNEQFF.

V and J are TRBV7-6 and TRBJ2-1, with D possibly matching TRBD2 (6 bases). V lost 0 bases to trimming and J lost 6 bases, with 12 bases between them. The V gene's germline CDR1 is SGHVS and CDR2 FNYEAQ. This CDR3 region has 15 residues. DNA for the CDR3: TGTGCCAGCAGCTTAGCGCTACTAGCAGGCAATGAGCAGTTCTTC. Its protein product is CASSLALLAGNEQFF.

This clonotype has more than one count but fewer than ten. V usage is TRBV3-1 and J usage is TRBJ2-6; TRBD1 aligns across 7 bases. The CDR3 loop spans 18 amino acids. With 3 bases clipped from V and 2 bases from J, the junction kept 10 bases outside the gene matches. Per the germline V gene, CDR1 is LGHDT and CDR2 is YNNKEL (reference sequence). The CDR3 nucleotides read TGTGCCAGCAGCCAGGCAGGGGGAATAGGGGCTGGGGCCAACGTCCTGACTTTC. It encodes CASSQAGGIGAGANVLTF.

The chain links TRBV30 to TRBJ2-1, with a possible D match to TRBD2 (6 bases). Germline CDR1 and CDR2: GTSNPN and SVGIG (reference sequence). Trimming pared 0 bases from V and 3 bases from J, leaving 9 bases between. The CDR3 extends over 14 amino acids. The CDR3 nucleotides are TGTGCCTGGAGTGTAAGGGACTTCTACAATGAGCAGTTCTTC. Protein: CAWSVRDFYNEQFF.

J is TRBJ2-7 and V is TRBV6-5; D call uncertain. From germline, CDR1 is MNHEY and CDR2 SVGAGI. V lost 11 bases to trimming and J lost 0 bases, with 17 bases between them. CDR3 length equals 14 residues. The CDR3 nucleotides read TGTGCCTCCCGTCTCAGCCGAAGCTCCTACGAGCAGTACTTC. The encoded protein is CASRLSRSSYEQYF.

This clonotype was counted between two and nine times. The V and J genes are TRBV28 and TRBJ2-5, with a possible D match to TRBD1 (6 bases). CDR3 size: 14 residues. The germline CDR1 and CDR2 sequences are MDHEN and SYDVKM. V lost 6 bases and J 3 bases, leaving 14 bases between the germline ends. The CDR3 coding sequence is TGTGCCAGCAGAACACCTCACAGGGAAGAGACCCAGTACTTC. Translated: CASRTPHREETQYF.

This sequence joins TRBV28 and TRBJ2-2; TRBD2 matches at 8 bases. Unmatched junction bases numbered 10, after V lost 5 bases and J lost 8 bases. The CDR3 consists of 15 residues. CDR1 and CDR2 from the germline V gene are MDHEN and SYDVKM. CDR3 loop: CASSRTSWVSGELFF. The CDR3 nucleotides read TGTGCCAGCAGTCGGACTAGCTGGGTCTCGGGGGAGCTGTTTTTT.

This clonotype was recorded a few times. The V and J genes are TRBV28 and TRBJ1-2; weak D call: TRBD1 (6 bases). There are 18 residues in the CDR3. Germline V CDR1 and CDR2: MDHEN, SYDVKM. Between the trimmed V and J ends, which lost 2 bases and 3 bases, there was a span of 22 bases. The CDR3: CASSLLRQGYLGDYGYTF. The CDR3 DNA reads TGTGCCAGCAGTTTACTGAGGCAGGGGTATCTGGGGGACTATGGCTACACCTTC.

This chain joins TRBV6-1 and TRBJ2-1; tentatively, D is TRBD2 (5 bases). This CDR3 has 14 amino acids. The V end lost 6 bases, the J end lost 8 bases, and 17 bases lay between the germline ends. The V gene's germline CDR1 is MNHNS and CDR2 SASEGT. This CDR3 is CASSKTSLVDEQFF. CDR3 in DNA: TGTGCCAGCAGCAAAACTAGTCTAGTCGATGAGCAGTTCTTC.

This clonotype occurred a few times. This CDR3 is CASSSWREGHEQYF. DNA for the CDR3: TGTGCCAGCAGTTCCTGGCGGGAGGGCCACGAGCAGTACTTC. The J gene is TRBJ2-7, the V gene TRBV12-3 or TRBV12-4; the match to TRBD2 covers 9 bases. The CDR3 runs to 14 residues. V shed 4 bases and J 5 bases; nucleotides not matched to a gene: 6.

J is TRBJ2-5 and V is TRBV2; D possibly corresponds to TRBD1 (5 bases). Germline V lookup: CDR1 SNHLY, CDR2 FYNNEI. Trimming removed 2 bases from V and 1 base from J, with 11 bases in between. The CDR3 is 15 residues long. The chain's CDR3 is CASSEYYRTQETQYF. CDR3 coding DNA: TGTGCCAGCAGTGAATACTACAGGACCCAAGAGACCCAGTACTTC.

This rearrangement joins TRBV6-1 to TRBJ1-5; D is possibly TRBD1 (5 bases). The CDR3 extends over 14 amino acids. Germline values: CDR1 MNHNS, CDR2 SASEGT. V was trimmed by 6 bases and J by 0 bases, leaving 9 bases between them. CDR3 sequence: CASSTGASNQPQHF. The CDR3 bases are TGTGCCAGCAGCACCGGGGCTAGCAATCAGCCCCAGCATTTT.

The chain uses TRBV6-1 and TRBJ1-2; 8 nucleotides align to TRBD1. This CDR3 spans 15 amino acids. Germline assignment: CDR1 MNHNS and CDR2 SASEGT. V gave up 6 bases and J gave up 6 bases; unmatched junction bases: 12. The CDR3 DNA sequence: TGTGCCAGCAGACCCTCCGGGACAGGTCTTAATGGCTACACCTTC. It is translated as CASRPSGTGLNGYTF.

This clonotype was seen ten or more times. The gene calls are TRBV6-2 or TRBV6-3 and TRBJ2-3; 11 nucleotides match TRBD2. J was trimmed by 4 bases and V by 4 bases; bases with no gene match: 10. Germline CDR1 MNHEY, CDR2 SVGEGT. The CDR3 has 17 amino acids. The CDR3 bases are TGTGCCAGCAGTTCCGCCCGGACTAGCGGGCCTCCAGATACGCAGTATTTT. It codes for CASSSARTSGPPDTQYF.

The chain is built from TRBV28 and TRBJ2-2; 7 nucleotides align to TRBD2. Germline V gene sequence: CDR1 MDHEN, CDR2 SYDVKM. The length of the CDR3 is 15 residues. With 7 bases clipped from V and 6 bases from J, the junction kept 11 bases outside the gene matches. In DNA form, the CDR3 reads TGTGCCAGCACCCCGAGCCAACTAGCGTCCGGGGAGCTGTTTTTT. As protein: CASTPSQLASGELFF.

The chain is built from TRBV5-1 and TRBJ2-5, with 8 bases fitting TRBD2. Germline V gene data show CDR1 as SGHRS and CDR2 as YFSETQ. J was trimmed by 0 bases and V by 1 base; bases with no gene match: 2. The CDR3 consists of 15 residues. The CDR3 protein is CASSLRGGYQETQYF. The DNA of the CDR3 is TGCGCCAGCAGCTTGCGGGGGGGGTACCAAGAGACCCAGTACTTC.

The rearrangement joins TRBV5-1 to TRBJ2-2, with 13 bases lining up with TRBD2. Germline lookup yields CDR1 SGHRS and CDR2 YFSETQ. The V and J ends lost 5 bases and 5 bases, in that order; junction bases with no gene match: 6. The CDR3 sequence is 16 residues long. CDR3 in DNA: TGCGCCAGCAGACTAGCGGGAGGGCCGTGGACCGGGGAGCTGTTTTTT. Translated, it gives CASRLAGGPWTGELFF.

This clonotype has a handful of counts. The V gene is TRBV10-3, the J gene TRBJ2-2, with D possibly matching TRBD1 (5 bases). Germline CDR1 is ENHRY and CDR2 is SYGVKD. This CDR3 contains 13 residues. V was cut by 7 bases and J by 6 bases, with 12 bases left in between. CDR3 region: CAITRQISGELFF. CDR3 nucleotide sequence: TGTGCCATCACCAGACAGATTTCCGGGGAGCTGTTTTTT.

The gene calls are TRBV5-1 and TRBJ2-2; no clear D gene. This CDR3 is 15 amino acids long. V dropped 0 bases and J dropped 7 bases, with 13 bases sitting between them. The germline V gene encodes CDR1 SGHRS and CDR2 YFSETQ. The DNA of the CDR3 is TGCGCCAGCAGCTTGGGGTCGAACGAACTCGGGGAGCTGTTTTTT. It encodes CASSLGSNELGELFF.